The clone carrying this TCR beta chain was detected many times. Its antigen is not known. The germline V gene encodes CDR1 ENHRY and CDR2 SYGVKD. The CDR3 has 13 amino acids. V shed 5 bases and J shed 4 bases, with 12 bases lying between them. This record comes from a study of molecular identifiers for immune sequencing clone quantification. Notes on the study in general: Effector cells had over 97% of their molecules in clones above 20 RNA copies, while naive cells had under 1%.

Bulk libraries came from a prior protocol with listed TCR primers. A single record per CDR3 protein comes from TCRdb applying MiXCR to the PCR reads. The sample lists 60,000 to 70,000 distinct CDR3 sequences, approximately 18% seen once, with approximately 1.5% in the top ten. Sequencing used naive CD8+ T cells from blood, with Jurkat cell RNA spiked in. The subset denotes: FACS-sorted CD8+CD4-CCR7+CD45RA+ naive T cells. This TCR came from a human donor in good health. Some libraries in this study had Jurkat cell RNA spiked in. J is TRBJ2-7 and V is TRBV10-3; perhaps TRBD1 as D (5 bases). The CDR3 DNA follows: TGTGCCATCAGTTGGGGCGTCGGTTACGAGCAGTACTTC. Translating it yields CAISWGVGYEQYF.